These 10 T cell receptor beta chains were sequenced from one sample in a study of technical replicates of blood from a handful of donors. Sequencing used immunoSEQ multiplex PCR; TCRdb keeps in-frame clones, though not all of them. The sample has about 66,000 clones, 85% to 90% seen once; the top ten hold about 4.7%. Sequencing was performed on PBMCs. The receptor set was obtained from a human donor in good health. Some clones in this sample may be carry-over from other donors' samples.

The J gene is TRBJ1-1, the V gene TRBV18; 11 nucleotides line up with TRBD1. V trimming: 4 bases; J trimming: 4 bases; junction bases outside the gene matches: 2. This CDR3 comprises 14 residues. The germline V gene encodes CDR1 KGHSH and CDR2 LQKENI. The CDR3 region is CASSLGTGGTEAFF. The CDR3 bases are TGTGCCAGCTCACTAGGGACAGGGGGCACTGAAGCTTTCTTT.

The chain has TRBV5-6 and TRBJ1-2; the D gene is possibly TRBD1 (6 bases). The CDR3 spans 15 residues. Deletions cut 4 bases from V and 1 base from J, with 14 bases between. Germline V gene data show CDR1 as SGHDT and CDR2 as YYEEEE. The CDR3 coding sequence is TGTGCCAGCAGCCTCGGGACACCTCTTAACTATGGCTACACCTTC. Its translation: CASSLGTPLNYGYTF.

The CDR3 DNA is TGTGCCAGCTCACCACTTGGGGGCGAATTGACCGGGGAGCTGTTTTTT. Its protein product is CASSPLGGELTGELFF. The V and J genes are TRBV18 and TRBJ2-2; tentative D call: TRBD1 (6 bases). Germline V gene data show CDR1 as KGHSH and CDR2 as LQKENI. This CDR3 spans 16 amino acids. The V end was cut by 1 base, the J end by 5 bases, with 14 bases between.

This chain connects TRBV5-4 to TRBJ2-2, with TRBD2 matching 14 bases. Germline V gene sequence: CDR1 SGHNT, CDR2 YYREEE (reference sequence). CDR3 length: 16 amino acids. V lost 5 bases to trimming and J lost 6 bases; unmatched junction nucleotides: 6. The CDR3 nucleotides read TGTGCCAGCAGTTCTATGACTAGCGGGGGGGCCGGGGAGCTGTTTTTT. It is translated as CASSSMTSGGAGELFF.

The CDR3 region is CASSLGGGSVGYEQYF. Written as DNA, the CDR3 is TGTGCCAGCAGCTTAGGGGGCGGGAGCGTGGGGTACGAGCAGTACTTC. The chain uses TRBV7-9 and TRBJ2-7, with 7 bases aligning to TRBD2. The CDR3 totals 16 residues. Germline V CDR1 and CDR2: SEHNR, FQNEAQ (reference sequence). J lost 4 bases, V lost 1 base, and 10 bases had no gene match.

V gene TRBV10-3 combines with J gene TRBJ1-2; 7 positions agree with TRBD1. CDR3 length equals 15 residues. From germline, CDR1 is ENHRY and CDR2 SYGVKD. With 0 bases clipped from V and 5 bases from J, the junction kept 6 bases outside the gene matches. CDR3 loop: CAISESTQGNYGYTF. The CDR3 DNA reads TGTGCCATCAGTGAGTCGACACAGGGGAATTATGGCTACACCTTC.

The rearrangement links TRBV6-5 to TRBJ2-1, with 7 bases lining up with TRBD1. The V and J ends lost 7 bases and 7 bases, in that order; junction bases with no gene match: 7. The germline CDR1 and CDR2 sequences are MNHEY and SVGAGI. This CDR3 is 13 amino acids long. CDR3 amino acids: CASTSTGDNEQFF. In DNA form, the CDR3 reads TGTGCCAGCACTTCAACAGGGGATAATGAGCAGTTCTTC.

The rearrangement uses TRBV19 and TRBJ1-5; 7 bases align to TRBD1. Unmatched junction bases numbered 10, after V lost 5 bases and J lost 0 bases. The CDR3 is 17 amino acids. CDR1 LNHDA and CDR2 SQIVND come from the germline V gene (reference sequence). CDR3 region: CASSGGGGRDSNQPQHF. The CDR3 DNA reads as TGTGCCAGTAGTGGAGGAGGGGGCAGGGATAGCAATCAGCCCCAGCATTTT.

The V and J genes are TRBV25-1 and TRBJ2-7, with TRBD1 as a possible D gene (6 bases). V gave up 6 bases and J gave up 4 bases, with 13 bases separating them. This CDR3 comprises 13 residues. CDR1 MGHDK and CDR2 SYGVNS come from the germline V gene. CDR3 DNA sequence: TGTGCCAGCAGGGTTGGGGGCGGTTACGAGCAGTACTTC. It codes for CASRVGGGYEQYF.

The V gene is TRBV2, the J gene TRBJ1-2; D is perhaps TRBD1 (6 bases). The CDR3 length is 15 residues. Per germline, CDR1 SNHLY and CDR2 FYNNEI. V was pared by 1 base and J by 4 bases, with 13 bases between. CDR3 DNA sequence: TGTGCCAGCAGTGAAGGGCAGGGGAACATCTATGGCTACACCTTC. Encoded protein: CASSEGQGNIYGYTF.